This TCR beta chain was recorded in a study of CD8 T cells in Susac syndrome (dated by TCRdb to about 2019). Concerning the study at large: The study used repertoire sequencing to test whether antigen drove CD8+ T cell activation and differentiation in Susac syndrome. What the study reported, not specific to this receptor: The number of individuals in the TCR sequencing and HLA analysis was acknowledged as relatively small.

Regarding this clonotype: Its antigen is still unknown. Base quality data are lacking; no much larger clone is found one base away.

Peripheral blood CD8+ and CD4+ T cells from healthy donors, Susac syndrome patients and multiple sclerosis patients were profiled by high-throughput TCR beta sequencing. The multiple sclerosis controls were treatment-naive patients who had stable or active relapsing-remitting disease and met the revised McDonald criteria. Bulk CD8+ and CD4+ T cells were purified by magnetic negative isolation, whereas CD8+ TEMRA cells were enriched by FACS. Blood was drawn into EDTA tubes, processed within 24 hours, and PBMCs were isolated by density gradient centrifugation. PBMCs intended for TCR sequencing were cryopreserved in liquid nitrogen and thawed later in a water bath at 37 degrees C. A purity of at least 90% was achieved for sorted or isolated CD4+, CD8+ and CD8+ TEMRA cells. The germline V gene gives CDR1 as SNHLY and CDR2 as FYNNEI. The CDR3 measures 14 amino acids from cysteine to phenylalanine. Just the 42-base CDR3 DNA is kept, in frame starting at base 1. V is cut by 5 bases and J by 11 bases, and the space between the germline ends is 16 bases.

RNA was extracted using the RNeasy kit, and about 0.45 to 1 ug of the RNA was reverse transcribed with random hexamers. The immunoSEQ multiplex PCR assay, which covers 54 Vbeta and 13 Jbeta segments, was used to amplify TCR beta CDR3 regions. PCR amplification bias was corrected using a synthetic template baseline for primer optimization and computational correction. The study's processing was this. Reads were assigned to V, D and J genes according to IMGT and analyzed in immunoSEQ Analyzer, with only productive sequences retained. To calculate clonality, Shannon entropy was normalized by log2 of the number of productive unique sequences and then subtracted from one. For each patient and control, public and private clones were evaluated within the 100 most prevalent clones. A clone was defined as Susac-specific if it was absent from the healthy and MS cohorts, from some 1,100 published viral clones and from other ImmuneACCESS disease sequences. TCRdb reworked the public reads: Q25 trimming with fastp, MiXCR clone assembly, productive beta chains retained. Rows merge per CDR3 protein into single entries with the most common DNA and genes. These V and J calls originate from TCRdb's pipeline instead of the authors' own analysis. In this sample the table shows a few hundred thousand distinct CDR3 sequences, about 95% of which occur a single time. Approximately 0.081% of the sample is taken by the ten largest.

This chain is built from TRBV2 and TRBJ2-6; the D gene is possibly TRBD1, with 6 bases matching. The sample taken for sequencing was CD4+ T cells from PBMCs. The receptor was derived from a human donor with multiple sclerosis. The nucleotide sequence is TGTGCCAGCAGTTTTTCTACAGGGTGGGACGTCCTGACTTTC. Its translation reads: CASSFSTGWDVLTF. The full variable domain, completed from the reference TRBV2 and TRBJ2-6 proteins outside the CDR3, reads EPEVTQTPSHQVTQMGQEVILRCVPISNHLYFYWYRQILGQKVEFLVSFYNNEISEKSEIFDDQFSVERPDGSNFTLKIRSTKLEDSAMYFCASSFSTGWDVLTFGAGSRLTVL.